This is a list of T cell receptor beta chains from one sample in a study of T cell responses to AZD1222 COVID-19 vaccine. The repertoire was sequenced with immunoSEQ multiplex PCR; TCRdb's copy has only in-frame clones and lacks some. The sample lists around 94,000 clones, less than 90% seen once, with 15% to 20% in the top ten. Here the sequenced sample was peripheral blood, taken on day 0 of AZD1222 vaccination. The receptors originated from an adult in good health. CDR3s include the opening cysteine and the closing phenylalanine or tryptophan. The order of the fields is J gene, V gene, CDR3 protein.

TRBJ1-5 TRBV19 CASSSPGGQPQHF
TRBJ1-2 TRBV5-6 CASSLSGSNYGYTF
TRBJ2-1 TRBV5-4 CASSLAGGQYNEQFF
TRBJ1-3 TRBV10-2 CASSPAGGSGNTIYF
TRBJ1-6 TRBV28 CASSLGDRVNSPLHF
TRBJ2-3 TRBV4-2 CASSQDRGSYTDTQYF
TRBJ2-1 TRBV7-9 CASSPTSGGANEQFF
TRBJ1-5 TRBV2 CASSGTTGGKMSNQPQHF
TRBJ2-5 TRBV3-1/TRBV3-2 CASSQWGETQYF
TRBJ1-1 TRBV28 CASSSPEQVTEAFF
TRBJ1-1 TRBV28 CASSSYRVDAFF
TRBJ1-1 TRBV19 CASSMEQGAEAFF
TRBJ1-3 TRBV9 CASSAGAGPSGNTIYF
TRBJ1-1 TRBV19 CASRQQTVAEAFF
TRBJ2-3 TRBV30 CAWSRDNPSTDTQYF
TRBJ2-1 TRBV11-2 CASSPGLAFTDEQFF
TRBJ1-2 TRBV6-5 CASSTTGAAGGYTF
TRBJ1-1 TRBV28 CASSPNTGDTEAFF
TRBJ1-6 TRBV4-3 CASSQDPGHNNSPLHF
TRBJ1-3 TRBV11-3 CASTPGPFSGNTIYF
TRBJ1-2 TRBV25-1 CASSEFGLGFYTF
TRBJ1-5 TRBV19 CASSMQTNQPQHF
TRBJ1-1 TRBV6-4 CASRPRHANTEAFF
TRBJ2-3 TRBV6-5 CASSPAPRTDTQYF
TRBJ1-1 TRBV19 CATRRQGLFF
TRBJ1-4 TRBV7-9 CASSLSGGRNEKLFF
TRBJ2-1 TRBV21-1 CASSKGFPMSGGYPNNEQFF
TRBJ2-2 TRBV10-3 CAISEGGPGELFF
TRBJ1-5 TRBV10-3 CAISEVGNQPQHF
TRBJ2-2 TRBV7-3 CASSSQGTSGELFF
TRBJ2-7 TRBV3-1/TRBV3-2 CASSQTAYEQYF
TRBJ1-6 TRBV15 CATSRDRTVGLPLHF
TRBJ1-6 TRBV5-1 CASSAPNRDNNSPLHF
TRBJ2-7 TRBV7-6 CASSLLGEDSYEQYF
TRBJ1-2 TRBV19 CASRPRDGDEGYTF
TRBJ1-5 TRBV29-1 CSVGRQLYSNQPQHF
TRBJ1-4 TRBV6-1 CASSEVGQGGFF
TRBJ2-3 TRBV7-3 CASSLRGSDTQYF
TRBJ1-5 TRBV11-2 CASSRGGGAQHF
TRBJ2-7 TRBV7-9 CASSLGAGGNEQYF
TRBJ2-1 TRBV9 CASSGTLVGDKSSYNEQFF
TRBJ1-1 TRBV6-5 CASSRTGGEAFF
TRBJ2-5 TRBV25-1 CASSGNGLAGGRQETQYF
TRBJ2-7 TRBV6-2/TRBV6-3 CASSYSTGYEQYF
TRBJ1-5 TRBV29-1 CSVEDQGQPQHF
TRBJ2-5 TRBV24-1 CATSDTPPSPQETQYF
TRBJ2-5 TRBV5-4 CASTMDRETQYF
TRBJ2-7 TRBV7-2 CASSLEGGTWLEQYF
TRBJ2-3 TRBV6-7 CARGTESTDTQYF